Sequencing of this TCR beta chain was carried out in a study of molecular identifiers for immune sequencing clone quantification. This clonotype was counted ten times or more. TCRdb independently ran MiXCR on the PCR reads; one entry per CDR3 protein. The sample consists of some 70,000 distinct CDR3 sequences, 15% to 20% of them appearing once. Trimming cost V 1 base and J 3 bases, with 14 bases left between them. The CDR3 length is 16 residues. CDR1 PRHDT and CDR2 FYEKMQ come from the germline V gene (reference sequence). The receptor comes from a human donor in good health. Some libraries in this study had Jurkat cell RNA spiked in. This chain uses TRBV13 with TRBJ2-3, with D tentatively TRBD1 (6 bases). Sequenced: naive CD8+ T cells from blood, with Jurkat cell RNA spiked in. Subset specified: FACS-sorted CD8+CD4-CCR7+CD45RA+ naive T cells. CDR3 sequence reads: CASSLAVAGETDTQYF. CDR3 bases: TGTGCCAGCAGCTTAGCGGTAGCAGGGGAGACAGATACGCAGTATTTT.